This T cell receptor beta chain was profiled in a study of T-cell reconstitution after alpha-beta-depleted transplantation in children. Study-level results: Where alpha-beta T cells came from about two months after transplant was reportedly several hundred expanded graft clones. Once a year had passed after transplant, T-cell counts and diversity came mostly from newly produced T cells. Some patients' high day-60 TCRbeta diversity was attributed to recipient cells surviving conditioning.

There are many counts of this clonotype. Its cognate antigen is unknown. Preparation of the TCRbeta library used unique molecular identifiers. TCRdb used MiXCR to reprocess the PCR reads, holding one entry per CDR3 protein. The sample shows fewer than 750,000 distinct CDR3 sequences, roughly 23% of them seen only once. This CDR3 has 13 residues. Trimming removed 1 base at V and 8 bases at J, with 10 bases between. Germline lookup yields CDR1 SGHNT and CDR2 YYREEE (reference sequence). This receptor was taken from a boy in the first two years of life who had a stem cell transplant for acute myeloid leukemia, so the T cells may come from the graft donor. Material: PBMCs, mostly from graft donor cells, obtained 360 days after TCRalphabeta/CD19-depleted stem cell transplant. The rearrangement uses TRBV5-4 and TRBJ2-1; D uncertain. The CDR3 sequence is CASSLPGSDEQFF. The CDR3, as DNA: TGTGCCAGCAGCTTGCCCGGGTCCGATGAGCAGTTCTTC.